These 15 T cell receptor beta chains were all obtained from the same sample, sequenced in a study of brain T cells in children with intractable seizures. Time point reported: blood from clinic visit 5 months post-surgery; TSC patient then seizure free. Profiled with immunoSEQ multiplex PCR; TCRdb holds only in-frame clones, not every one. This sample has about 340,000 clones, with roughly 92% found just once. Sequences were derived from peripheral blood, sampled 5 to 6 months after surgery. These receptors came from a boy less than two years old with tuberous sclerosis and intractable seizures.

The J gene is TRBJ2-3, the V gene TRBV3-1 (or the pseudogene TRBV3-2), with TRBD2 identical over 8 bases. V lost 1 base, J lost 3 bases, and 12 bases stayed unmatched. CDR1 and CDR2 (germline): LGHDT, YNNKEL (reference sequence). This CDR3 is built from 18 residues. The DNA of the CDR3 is TGTGCCAGCAGCCAAGTAGGGGCCGGACTAGCTAGAACAGATACGCAGTATTTT. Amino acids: CASSQVGAGLARTDTQYF.

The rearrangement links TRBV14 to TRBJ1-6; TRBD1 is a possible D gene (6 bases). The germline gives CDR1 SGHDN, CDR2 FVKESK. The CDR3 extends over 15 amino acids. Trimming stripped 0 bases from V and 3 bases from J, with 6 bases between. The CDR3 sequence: CASSQDRGYNSPLHF. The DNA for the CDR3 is TGTGCCAGCAGCCAAGACAGGGGCTATAATTCACCCCTCCACTTT. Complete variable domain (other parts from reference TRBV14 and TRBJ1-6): EAGVTQFPSHSVIEKGQTVTLRCDPISGHDNLYWYRRVMGKEIKFLLHFVKESKQDESGMPNNRFLAERTGGTYSTLKVQPAELEDSGVYFCASSQDRGYNSPLHFGNGTRLTVT.

CDR3 in DNA: TGTGCCACCAGCAGAGAACTTGGGCTGGGTAATTCACCCCTCCACTTT. Its protein product is CATSRELGLGNSPLHF. The V call is TRBV15, the J call TRBJ1-6; D unclear. This CDR3 has 16 amino acids. V was cut by 0 bases and J by 6 bases, with 12 bases left in between. Germline CDR1 and CDR2: LNHNV and YYDKDF (reference sequence).

The CDR3, as DNA: TGTGCCAGCAGTTTTCCAGGGGAGGGTCAGCCCCAGCATTTT. Its protein product is CASSFPGEGQPQHF. The chain combines TRBV25-1 with TRBJ1-5; possible D gene TRBD1, 6 bases. V was cut by 5 bases and J by 6 bases, with 14 bases left in between. Germline CDR1 reads MGHDK; CDR2 reads SYGVNS. The CDR3 runs to 14 residues.

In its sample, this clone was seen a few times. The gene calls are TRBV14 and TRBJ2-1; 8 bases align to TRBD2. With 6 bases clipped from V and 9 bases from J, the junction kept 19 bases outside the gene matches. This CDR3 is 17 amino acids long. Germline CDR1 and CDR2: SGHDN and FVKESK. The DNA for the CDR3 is TGTGCCAGCAGTCACTTCTGGGGACTAGATCGTCGGACTGAGCAGTTCTTC. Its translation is CASSHFWGLDRRTEQFF.

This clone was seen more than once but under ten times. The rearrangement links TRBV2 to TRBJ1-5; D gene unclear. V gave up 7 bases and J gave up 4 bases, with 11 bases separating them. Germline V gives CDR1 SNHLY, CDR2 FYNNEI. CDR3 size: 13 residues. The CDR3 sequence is CASTPEGNQPQHF. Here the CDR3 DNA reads TGTGCCAGCACCCCTGAGGGAAATCAGCCCCAGCATTTT.

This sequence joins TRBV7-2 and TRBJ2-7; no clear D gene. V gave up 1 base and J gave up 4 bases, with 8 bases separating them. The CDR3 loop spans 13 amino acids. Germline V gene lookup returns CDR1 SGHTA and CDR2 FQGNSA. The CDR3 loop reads CASSLERDYEQYF. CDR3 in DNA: TGTGCCAGCAGCTTAGAGAGAGATTACGAGCAGTACTTC.

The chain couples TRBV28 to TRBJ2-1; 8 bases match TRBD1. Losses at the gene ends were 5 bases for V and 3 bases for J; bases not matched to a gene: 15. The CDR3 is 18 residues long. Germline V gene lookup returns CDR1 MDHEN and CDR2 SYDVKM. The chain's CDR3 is CASSLPGGWTGIYNEQFF. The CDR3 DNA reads TGTGCCAGCAGTCTTCCCGGGGGTTGGACAGGGATCTACAATGAGCAGTTCTTC.

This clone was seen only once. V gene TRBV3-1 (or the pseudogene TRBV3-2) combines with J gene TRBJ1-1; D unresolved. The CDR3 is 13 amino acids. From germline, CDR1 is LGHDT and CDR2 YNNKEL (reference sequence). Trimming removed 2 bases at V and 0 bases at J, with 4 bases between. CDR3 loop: CASSQFLNTEAFF. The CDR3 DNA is TGTGCCAGCAGCCAATTTCTGAACACTGAAGCTTTCTTT.

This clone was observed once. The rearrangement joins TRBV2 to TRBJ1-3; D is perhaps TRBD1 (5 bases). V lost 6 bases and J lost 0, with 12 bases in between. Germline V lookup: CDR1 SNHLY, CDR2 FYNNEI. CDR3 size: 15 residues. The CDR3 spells CASRRDGTSGNTIYF. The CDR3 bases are TGTGCCAGCAGGAGGGACGGAACCTCTGGAAACACCATATATTTT.

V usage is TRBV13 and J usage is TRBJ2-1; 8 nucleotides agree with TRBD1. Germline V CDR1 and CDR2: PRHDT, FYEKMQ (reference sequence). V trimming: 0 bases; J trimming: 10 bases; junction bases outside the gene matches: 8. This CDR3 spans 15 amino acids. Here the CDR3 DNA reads TGTGCCAGCAGCTTAGGAGGGGGGACAGGCAAGGAGCAGTTCTTC. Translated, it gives CASSLGGGTGKEQFF.

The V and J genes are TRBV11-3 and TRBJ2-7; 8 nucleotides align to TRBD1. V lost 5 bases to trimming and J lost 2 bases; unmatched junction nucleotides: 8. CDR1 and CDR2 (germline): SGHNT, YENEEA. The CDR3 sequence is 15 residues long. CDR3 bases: TGTGCCAGCAGCCTTGGACAGGGTAGCGCCTACGAGCAGTACTTC. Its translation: CASSLGQGSAYEQYF.

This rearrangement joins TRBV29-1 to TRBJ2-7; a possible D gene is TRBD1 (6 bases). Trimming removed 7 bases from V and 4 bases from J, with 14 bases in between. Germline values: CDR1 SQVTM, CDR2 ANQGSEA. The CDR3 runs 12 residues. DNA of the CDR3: TGCAGCGCTCGGGACCAGGGGTACGAGCAGTACTTC. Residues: CSARDQGYEQYF.

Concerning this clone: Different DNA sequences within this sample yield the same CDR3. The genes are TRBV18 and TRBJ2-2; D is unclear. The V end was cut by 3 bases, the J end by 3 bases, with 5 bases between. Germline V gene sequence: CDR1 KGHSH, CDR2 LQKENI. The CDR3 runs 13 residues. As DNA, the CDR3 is TGTGCCAGCTCACCGGAAGACACCGGGGAGCTGTTTTTT. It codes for CASSPEDTGELFF.

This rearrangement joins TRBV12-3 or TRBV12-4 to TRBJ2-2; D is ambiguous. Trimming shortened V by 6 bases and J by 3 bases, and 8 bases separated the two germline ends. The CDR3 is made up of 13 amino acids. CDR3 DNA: TGTGCCAGCAGCTCGGATGACACCGGGGAGCTGTTTTTT. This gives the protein CASSSDDTGELFF.